The 28 T cell receptor beta chains in this list originate from one sample, sequenced in a study of regulatory T cells in long-lasting Graves disease. Arm-PCR with iRepertoire HTBI primers amplified the CDR3 regions for these TCR beta libraries. A single record per CDR3 protein comes from TCRdb applying MiXCR to the multiplex PCR reads. Of 400,000 to 650,000 distinct CDR3 sequences in the sample, 15% to 20% were seen once. Time point meaning: newly diagnosed GD, antithyroid drugs for less than 3 months. PBMCs provided the RNA from which the TCR library was made. The same specimen was also included in a second study, on T cells in Graves' hyperthyroidism and ophthalmopathy.

Source: peripheral blood mononuclear cells (PBMCs), taken at new diagnosis, from a patient treated with antithyroid drugs. Every receptor here comes from a middle-aged woman with Graves disease.

This clonotype was found a few times. J is TRBJ1-1 and V is TRBV12-3 or TRBV12-4; D possibly corresponds to TRBD1 (5 bases). This CDR3 comprises 15 residues. Trimming took off 5 bases at V and 1 base at J, with 14 bases between the two ends. The CDR3 protein is CASSPGYGENTEAFF. The CDR3 coding sequence is TGTGCCAGCAGTCCAGGGTATGGGGAGAACACTGAAGCTTTCTTT.

In its sample, this clonotype was seen many times. V usage is TRBV28 and J usage is TRBJ2-3, with 10 bases matching TRBD2. The length of the CDR3 is 14 residues. The V gene end was trimmed by 3 bases and the J gene end by 5 bases; junction bases not matched to a gene: 2. Germline lookup yields CDR1 MDHEN and CDR2 SYDVKM. For the CDR3, the DNA is TGTGCCAGCAGTTTTTTAGCGGGGGGAGATACGCAGTATTTT. Translated, it gives CASSFLAGGDTQYF.

Ten or more counts support this clonotype. The rearrangement links TRBV2 to TRBJ2-7; 14 bases agree with TRBD2. The CDR3 has 14 residues. V was pared by 7 bases and J by 7 bases, with 6 bases of the junction left unmatched. Germline V gives CDR1 SNHLY, CDR2 FYNNEI. The CDR3, as DNA: TGTGCCAGCACCTCCGGGACTAGCGGGGGAGAGCAGTACTTC. Its protein product is CASTSGTSGGEQYF.

The table lists this clonotype with many counts. This sequence joins TRBV5-1 and TRBJ2-1; 15 bases line up with TRBD2. Trimming removed 4 bases from V and 0 bases from J; junction bases left unmatched: 8. The germline V gene has CDR1 SGHRS and CDR2 YFSETQ. The CDR3 consists of 19 residues. The DNA of the CDR3 is TGCGCCAGCAGCGTTCCCGGGACTAGCGGGGGGTACTCCTACAATGAGCAGTTCTTC. This sequence encodes CASSVPGTSGGYSYNEQFF. Full variable domain (outside the CDR3, taken from reference TRBV5-1 and TRBJ2-1): KAGVTQTPRYLIKTRGQQVTLSCSPISGHRSVSWYQQTPGQGLQFLFEYFSETQRNKGNFPGRFSGRQFSNSRSEMNVSTLELGDSALYLCASSVPGTSGGYSYNEQFFGPGTRLTVL.

Ten or more counts support this clonotype. The V and J genes are TRBV2 and TRBJ2-1; D is uncertain. This CDR3 is 13 amino acids long. Between the trimmed V and J ends, which lost 7 bases and 7 bases, there was a span of 14 bases. Germline assignment: CDR1 SNHLY and CDR2 FYNNEI. The DNA of the CDR3 is TGTGCCAGCACATTGGTGGGCCCTAATGAGCAGTTCTTC. It is translated as CASTLVGPNEQFF.

This clonotype was picked up many times. The CDR3 sequence: CASSSSLSGANVLTF. In DNA form, the CDR3 reads TGTGCCAGCAGCTCTAGCCTATCTGGGGCCAACGTCCTGACTTTC. The chain has TRBV11-2 and TRBJ2-6, with D tentatively TRBD2 (5 bases). Looked up from germline, CDR1 is SGHAT and CDR2 is FQNNGV. The CDR3 extends over 15 amino acids. The V end was cut by 4 bases, the J end by 1 base, with 8 bases between. Full variable domain (rest looked up from reference TRBV11-2 and TRBJ2-6): EAGVAQSPRYKIIEKRQSVAFWCNPISGHATLYWYQQILGQGPKLLIQFQNNGVVDDSQLPKDRFSAERLKGVDSTLKIQPAKLEDSAVYLCASSSSLSGANVLTFGAGSRLTVL.

The CDR3 loop reads CAISERGLAGGPTDTQYF. CDR3 nucleotide sequence: TGTGCCATCAGTGAGAGGGGACTAGCGGGGGGGCCGACAGATACGCAGTATTTT. The rearrangement joins TRBV10-3 to TRBJ2-3; 16 bases are a match to TRBD2. Germline loops: CDR1 ENHRY, CDR2 SYGVKD. There are 18 residues in the CDR3. Trimming at V came to 2 bases and at J to 3 bases, leaving 5 bases not matched to a gene.

The gene calls are TRBV27 and TRBJ2-7, with 7 bases lining up with TRBD1. CDR1 MNHEY and CDR2 SMNVEV come from the germline V gene (reference sequence). J was trimmed by 0 bases and V by 5 bases; bases with no gene match: 7. This CDR3 comprises 15 residues. CDR3 DNA sequence: TGTGCCAGCAGTGACACAGGGGTCTCCTCCTACGAGCAGTACTTC. Its protein is CASSDTGVSSYEQYF.

There are many counts of this clonotype. V and J are TRBV2 and TRBJ2-6; D is unresolved. Germline V gene data show CDR1 as SNHLY and CDR2 as FYNNEI. The germline V and J ends were trimmed by 8 bases and 4 bases, with 9 bases remaining between them. The CDR3 length is 13 residues. The CDR3 reads CASLSVGANVLTF. The CDR3 bases are TGTGCCAGCCTTTCTGTGGGGGCCAACGTCCTGACTTTC.

This clonotype showed up many times. The CDR3 sequence: CSARGGQGLTDTQYF. CDR3 DNA: TGCAGTGCTAGAGGGGGACAGGGGCTCACAGATACGCAGTATTTT. This chain uses TRBV20-1 with TRBJ2-3, with 10 bases aligning to TRBD1. This CDR3 is 15 amino acids long. Germline CDR1 reads DFQATT; CDR2 reads SNEGSKA (reference sequence). The V and J ends lost 1 base and 2 bases, in that order; junction bases with no gene match: 3.

The table lists this clonotype with many counts. The V gene is TRBV20-1, the J gene TRBJ2-1; D may be TRBD2 (6 bases). From germline, CDR1 is DFQATT and CDR2 SNEGSKA (reference sequence). Trimming left V 0 bases short and J 8 bases short, with 17 bases between. CDR3 length equals 15 residues. The CDR3 region has the DNA TGCAGTGCTAGAGAGGGGTCGGAGGGGATGGATGAGCAGTTCTTC. Its protein is CSAREGSEGMDEQFF.

This clonotype was picked up many times. The rearrangement joins TRBV2 to TRBJ1-5; D might be TRBD1 (5 bases). Per the germline V gene, CDR1 is SNHLY and CDR2 is FYNNEI. V shed 7 bases and J shed 4 bases, with 11 bases lying between them. The CDR3 is 13 residues long. The CDR3 nucleotides read TGTGCCAGCATCCGGGACGGAAATCAGCCCCAGCATTTT. It codes for CASIRDGNQPQHF.

This clonotype showed up many times. The rearrangement links TRBV7-3 to TRBJ2-2; D is uncertain. The CDR3 has 13 residues. Per the germline V gene, CDR1 is SGHTA and CDR2 is FQGTGA. V dropped 5 bases and J dropped 6 bases, with 10 bases sitting between them. CDR3 in amino acids: CASSAREAGELFF. The CDR3 DNA is TGTGCCAGCAGCGCAAGAGAGGCCGGGGAGCTGTTTTTT.

In this sample, this clonotype turned up many times. This CDR3 reads CASKGDRKINQPQHF. The CDR3 nucleotides are TGTGCCAGCAAGGGGGACCGGAAAATCAATCAGCCCCAGCATTTT. The V call is TRBV6-1, the J call TRBJ1-5, with D perhaps TRBD1 (6 bases). V lost 7 bases and J 3 bases, leaving 16 bases between the germline ends. This CDR3 is built from 15 residues. Germline V gene lookup returns CDR1 MNHNS and CDR2 SASEGT.

This clonotype was seen repeatedly, ten times or more. The chain has TRBV6-4 and TRBJ2-1, with D possibly matching TRBD1 (5 bases). V dropped 3 bases and J dropped 6 bases, with 15 bases sitting between them. The V gene's germline CDR1 is MRHNA and CDR2 SNTAGT. This CDR3 is 15 amino acids long. The CDR3: CASSEWQGSGNEQFF. CDR3 nucleotide sequence: TGTGCCAGCAGTGAATGGCAGGGTTCGGGCAATGAGCAGTTCTTC.

In its sample, this clonotype was seen many times. Its ends do not fully match the called genes, so a read error is possible. The chain combines TRBV7-7 with TRBJ2-7, with 7 positions matching TRBD1. The CDR3 runs to 14 residues. Germline lookup yields CDR1 SSHAT and CDR2 FNYEAQ (reference sequence). Here the CDR3 reads CASSLARQGCEQYF. The CDR3 DNA sequence: TGTGCTAGCAGCTTAGCCCGACAGGGATGCGAGCAGTACTTC.

This clonotype appeared many times. V and J are TRBV20-1 and TRBJ1-1, with D possibly matching TRBD1 (6 bases). The CDR3 covers 15 residues. Germline V gene data show CDR1 as DFQATT and CDR2 as SNEGSKA (reference sequence). The V end was cut by 0 bases, the J end by 4 bases, with 15 bases between. The DNA of the CDR3 is TGCAGTGCTAGAGATCGGGGGGCAGGGCGCACTGAAGCTTTCTTT. It encodes CSARDRGAGRTEAFF.

This clonotype came up many times. The chain has TRBV3-1 and TRBJ1-2; perhaps TRBD1 as D (6 bases). Trimming took off 4 bases at V and 2 bases at J, with 14 bases between the two ends. The CDR3 has 15 residues. Germline lookup yields CDR1 LGHDT and CDR2 YNNKEL (reference sequence). The CDR3 bases are TGTGCCAGCAGCCCCATGGACAGCCCGAACTATGGCTACACCTTC. Amino acids: CASSPMDSPNYGYTF.

In its sample, this clonotype was seen many times. This rearrangement joins TRBV6-5 to TRBJ2-7, with TRBD2 matching over 8 bases. The germline V gene encodes CDR1 MNHEY and CDR2 SVGAGI. There are 14 residues in the CDR3. Unmatched junction bases numbered 3, after V lost 2 bases and J lost 3 bases. CDR3 protein: CASSYRGGSYEQYF. The CDR3 DNA follows: TGTGCCAGCAGTTACCGGGGGGGCAGCTACGAGCAGTACTTC.

This clonotype was counted at least ten times. V is TRBV5-1 and J is TRBJ1-1; unclear D gene. V was pared by 4 bases and J by 4 bases, with 17 bases between. The germline V gene has CDR1 SGHRS and CDR2 YFSETQ. The CDR3 is 15 residues long. CDR3 in amino acids: CASSLLNAVGTEAFF. In nucleotides, the CDR3 is TGCGCCAGCAGCCTCCTAAATGCCGTAGGCACTGAAGCTTTCTTT.

The sample holds many counts of this clonotype. The V call is TRBV11-2, the J call TRBJ2-3, with D perhaps matching TRBD1 (5 bases). Germline CDR1 and CDR2: SGHAT and FQNNGV. The CDR3 length is 17 residues. Trimming cost V 1 base and J 2 bases, with 16 bases left between them. CDR3 DNA: TGTGCCAGCAGCTTAGGTGACGTAGGGGTCGTCACAGATACGCAGTATTTT. Its protein product is CASSLGDVGVVTDTQYF.

This clonotype was counted at least ten times. J is TRBJ1-1 and V is TRBV6-2 or TRBV6-3; 7 bases align to TRBD1. The junction had 9 bases not matched to a gene; V was cut back by 8 bases and J by 3 bases. Per germline, CDR1 MNHEY and CDR2 SVGEGT. This CDR3 contains 14 residues. The CDR3 loop is CASARQGPYTEAFF. DNA for the CDR3: TGTGCCAGCGCAAGACAGGGCCCTTACACTGAAGCTTTCTTT.

This clonotype was counted at least ten times. This chain connects TRBV20-1 to TRBJ2-7, with TRBD1 identical over 7 bases. The CDR3 has 14 amino acids. The germline V gene has CDR1 DFQATT and CDR2 SNEGSKA (reference sequence). With 4 bases clipped from V and 5 bases from J, the junction kept 11 bases outside the gene matches. For the CDR3, the DNA is TGCAGTGCTAACCCCGTTGAGGGGGCCCACGAGCAGTACTTC. This encodes CSANPVEGAHEQYF.

The rearrangement joins TRBV5-1 to TRBJ2-2; 8 nucleotides match TRBD1. This CDR3 has 15 amino acids. The germline CDR1 and CDR2 sequences are SGHRS and YFSETQ. V shed 0 bases, J shed 7 bases, and the junction held 5 bases outside the gene matches. CDR3 loop: CASSLEAGGGGELFF. In DNA, the CDR3 is TGCGCCAGCAGCTTGGAGGCAGGGGGCGGCGGGGAGCTGTTTTTT.

This clonotype appeared many times. The chain is built from TRBV5-1 and TRBJ2-3; TRBD2 aligns across 7 bases. Per the germline V gene, CDR1 is SGHRS and CDR2 is YFSETQ. This CDR3 region has 17 residues. V was pared by 0 bases and J by 5 bases, with 12 bases of the junction left unmatched. CDR3 coding DNA: TGCGCCAGCAGCTTGGATCCAGCGGGGCGGCGGGTAGATACGCAGTATTTT. It specifies CASSLDPAGRRVDTQYF.

As concerns this clonotype: The CDR3 does not end in the conserved phenylalanine or tryptophan, so this is likely a read error. V and J are TRBV5-1 and TRBJ1-4; 9 bases line up with TRBD1. The CDR3 covers 15 residues. The V gene's germline CDR1 is SGHRS and CDR2 YFSETQ. The trim removed 4 bases at V and 5 bases at J, leaving 6 bases unmatched. The CDR3 DNA sequence: TGCGCCAGCAGCCAGGAGGGACAGGGCAATGAAAAACTGTTTCTT. Translated, it gives CASSQEGQGNEKLFL.

The chain uses TRBV19 and TRBJ1-5, with D unresolved. In germline, CDR1 is LNHDA, CDR2 SQIVND (reference sequence). The CDR3 extends over 15 amino acids. Trimming took off 3 bases at V and 2 bases at J, with 11 bases between the two ends. CDR3 in DNA: TGTGCCAGTAGTATGTCCTCGTGGGGCAATCAGCCCCAGCATTTT. Translated: CASSMSSWGNQPQHF. Filled out from reference TRBV19 and TRBJ1-5, the complete variable domain reads DGGITQSPKYLFRKEGQNVTLSCEQNLNHDAMYWYRQDPGQGLRLIYYSQIVNDFQKGDIAEGYSVSREKKESFPLTVTSAQKNPTAFYLCASSMSSWGNQPQHFGDGTRLSIL.

This clonotype was counted between two and nine times. V usage is TRBV11-2 and J usage is TRBJ2-1; no clear D. V lost 8 bases, J lost 2 bases, and 16 bases lay in between. CDR1 and CDR2 (germline): SGHAT, FQNNGV. CDR3 length equals 15 residues. The CDR3 protein is CASARSTPPYNEQFF. The CDR3 DNA reads as TGTGCCAGCGCGCGTTCGACGCCTCCCTACAATGAGCAGTTCTTC.